A selection of T cell receptor beta chains follows, all from one sample in a study of T cell responses to AZD1222 COVID-19 vaccine. Libraries were prepared by immunoSEQ multiplex PCR; TCRdb keeps only in-frame clonotypes and omits some of them. The table shows about 96,000 clones, with about nine tenths occurring only once. Sequenced here: peripheral blood, sampled on day 0 of AZD1222 vaccination. These receptors came from an adult in good health. Each CDR3 is given with its conserved first and last residue. Fields, in order: CDR3 DNA, CDR3 protein, V gene, clone size, J gene, D gene. The D gene is left open where the match is weak. Clone size is not always given. Where it is, it says once, few, many or a class for expanded clones.

CDR3nt: TGTGCCAGCAGCTTAAGACAGGAGGGAAGCGAGCAGTACTTC
CDR3aa: CASSLRQEGSEQYF
v_gene: TRBV11-3
abundance: .
j_gene: TRBJ2-7
d_gene: .

CDR3nt: TGTGCCAGCAGTTTATTCAGGGACGCTCAGCCCCAGCATTTT
CDR3aa: CASSLFRDAQPQHF
v_gene: TRBV28
abundance: .
j_gene: TRBJ1-5
d_gene: .

CDR3nt: TGTGCCAGCACCTCCGCCACGTCCTACGAGCAGTACTTC
CDR3aa: CASTSATSYEQYF
v_gene: TRBV27
abundance: .
j_gene: TRBJ2-7
d_gene: .

CDR3nt: TGTGCCAGTAGTATCCCCCTGGGGGAGCAGTACTTC
CDR3aa: CASSIPLGEQYF
v_gene: TRBV19
abundance: .
j_gene: TRBJ2-7
d_gene: .

CDR3nt: TGTGCCAGCAGCACCTCAGACTGGGAAGAGCAGTACTTC
CDR3aa: CASSTSDWEEQYF
v_gene: TRBV9
abundance: .
j_gene: TRBJ2-7
d_gene: .

CDR3nt: TGTGCCAGTAATACAGGGGGCTTATCTTACGAGCAGTACTTC
CDR3aa: CASNTGGLSYEQYF
v_gene: TRBV19
abundance: .
j_gene: TRBJ2-7
d_gene: TRBD1

CDR3nt: TGTGCCAGCAGTCGCTCGGGGGGACTGCAAGAGACCCAGTACTTC
CDR3aa: CASSRSGGLQETQYF
v_gene: TRBV6-2/TRBV6-3
abundance: .
j_gene: TRBJ2-5
d_gene: TRBD2

CDR3nt: TGCGCCAGCGTCCTCCCTGGGGGGTCCCCCTACGAGCAGTACTTC
CDR3aa: CASVLPGGSPYEQYF
v_gene: TRBV23-1
abundance: .
j_gene: TRBJ2-7
d_gene: .

CDR3nt: TGTGCCAGCAGCGACAGGACAGATACGCAGTATTTT
CDR3aa: CASSDRTDTQYF
v_gene: TRBV9
abundance: .
j_gene: TRBJ2-3
d_gene: .

CDR3nt: TGTGCCAGCAGCTTAGGGCTCAGGGACTCTGGAAACACCATATATTTT
CDR3aa: CASSLGLRDSGNTIYF
v_gene: TRBV7-9
abundance: .
j_gene: TRBJ1-3
d_gene: .

CDR3nt: TGCGCCAGCAGCTTGGAGGGGAGCACAGATACGCAGTATTTT
CDR3aa: CASSLEGSTDTQYF
v_gene: TRBV5-1
abundance: .
j_gene: TRBJ2-3
d_gene: .

CDR3nt: TGTGCCAGCAGCGTAGAGACAGGGTTGGGCCCAGATACGCAGTATTTT
CDR3aa: CASSVETGLGPDTQYF
v_gene: TRBV9
abundance: .
j_gene: TRBJ2-3
d_gene: TRBD1

CDR3nt: TGTGCCAGCAGCTCCCACCTCCAGACAGGTAATGGCTACACCTTC
CDR3aa: CASSSHLQTGNGYTF
v_gene: TRBV3-1/TRBV3-2
abundance: .
j_gene: TRBJ1-2
d_gene: .

CDR3nt: TGTGCCACCAGCAGAGATCCGCGGGGAAATCAGCCCCAGCATTTT
CDR3aa: CATSRDPRGNQPQHF
v_gene: TRBV15
abundance: .
j_gene: TRBJ1-5
d_gene: .

CDR3nt: TGTGCCAGTAGCAGGGGGAGCAATCAGCCCCAGCATTTT
CDR3aa: CASSRGSNQPQHF
v_gene: TRBV19
abundance: .
j_gene: TRBJ1-5
d_gene: TRBD1

CDR3nt: TGTGCCAGCTCTTCACAATACACTGAAGCTTTCTTT
CDR3aa: CASSSQYTEAFF
v_gene: TRBV18
abundance: .
j_gene: TRBJ1-1
d_gene: .

CDR3nt: TGTGCCAGCACCCCGGGGCAGAGCCTCTTGGGGTACACCTTC
CDR3aa: CASTPGQSLLGYTF
v_gene: TRBV5-4
abundance: .
j_gene: TRBJ1-2
d_gene: .

CDR3nt: TGTGCCAGCAGTTTCTTTGCAGGGGCAACCTACGAGCAGTACTTC
CDR3aa: CASSFFAGATYEQYF
v_gene: TRBV27
abundance: .
j_gene: TRBJ2-7
d_gene: .

CDR3nt: TGTGCCAGCAGGCAGGACCCGGCCTACGAGCAGTACTTC
CDR3aa: CASRQDPAYEQYF
v_gene: TRBV25-1
abundance: .
j_gene: TRBJ2-7
d_gene: .

CDR3nt: TGTGCCAGCAGTACCGCGACAGGGGGCTTAACAGATACGCAGTATTTT
CDR3aa: CASSTATGGLTDTQYF
v_gene: TRBV28
abundance: .
j_gene: TRBJ2-3
d_gene: TRBD1

CDR3nt: TGTGCCACCAGTGATCAGGACTTCTATGGCTACACCTTC
CDR3aa: CATSDQDFYGYTF
v_gene: TRBV24-1
abundance: .
j_gene: TRBJ1-2
d_gene: .

CDR3nt: TGTGCCAGCAGTTACTCGCGGGAGGGCTCCTACAATGAGCAGTTCTTC
CDR3aa: CASSYSREGSYNEQFF
v_gene: TRBV6-5
abundance: .
j_gene: TRBJ2-1
d_gene: TRBD2

CDR3nt: TGTGCCAGCAGCCGGGGACAGGGGGTGGTGGGTGAGCAGTTCTTC
CDR3aa: CASSRGQGVVGEQFF
v_gene: TRBV7-2
abundance: once
j_gene: TRBJ2-1
d_gene: TRBD1

CDR3nt: TGTGCCAGCAGTTACTGGCAGGGGGCAGCGAGTGAAAAACTGTTTTTT
CDR3aa: CASSYWQGAASEKLFF
v_gene: TRBV6-5
abundance: .
j_gene: TRBJ1-4
d_gene: TRBD1

CDR3nt: TGTGCCAGCAGCCGGGCGGGGCCCAATCAGCCCCAGCATTTT
CDR3aa: CASSRAGPNQPQHF
v_gene: TRBV7-9
abundance: .
j_gene: TRBJ1-5
d_gene: .

CDR3nt: TGTGCCAGCAGCGTGGGACAGCCAAACTATGGCTACACCTTC
CDR3aa: CASSVGQPNYGYTF
v_gene: TRBV9
abundance: .
j_gene: TRBJ1-2
d_gene: TRBD1

CDR3nt: TGTGCCAGCAGTTACTCCACGAGGGAATATGAGCAGTTCTTC
CDR3aa: CASSYSTREYEQFF
v_gene: TRBV6-5
abundance: .
j_gene: TRBJ2-1
d_gene: .

CDR3nt: TGTGCCAGTAGTGGTAAAGGGACCAACTCCCGCGTCGGCTACACCTTC
CDR3aa: CASSGKGTNSRVGYTF
v_gene: TRBV19
abundance: .
j_gene: TRBJ1-2
d_gene: .

CDR3nt: TGTGCCAGCAGGTCCCCGGGACTAGCGGGAGACACAGATACGCAGTATTTT
CDR3aa: CASRSPGLAGDTDTQYF
v_gene: TRBV7-3
abundance: .
j_gene: TRBJ2-3
d_gene: TRBD2

CDR3nt: TGTGCCAGCAGTGAAACGAGGAGTTCTTTCGTCTATGGCTACACCTTC
CDR3aa: CASSETRSSFVYGYTF
v_gene: TRBV2
abundance: .
j_gene: TRBJ1-2
d_gene: .

CDR3nt: TGTGCCAGCAGTTACTCGCCCCCACAGACCGGGGAGCTGTTTTTT
CDR3aa: CASSYSPPQTGELFF
v_gene: TRBV6-2/TRBV6-3
abundance: few
j_gene: TRBJ2-2
d_gene: .

CDR3nt: TGCGCCAGCAGCTTGGCCACCTACTACAATGAGCAGTTCTTC
CDR3aa: CASSLATYYNEQFF
v_gene: TRBV5-1
abundance: .
j_gene: TRBJ2-1
d_gene: .

CDR3nt: TGCGCCAGCAGCCAAGATGCAGGGTACACAGATACGCAGTATTTT
CDR3aa: CASSQDAGYTDTQYF
v_gene: TRBV4-3
abundance: .
j_gene: TRBJ2-3
d_gene: .

CDR3nt: TGTGCCAGCAGTGGGCAGGGGCGGGACGAGCAGTACTTC
CDR3aa: CASSGQGRDEQYF
v_gene: TRBV2
abundance: .
j_gene: TRBJ2-7
d_gene: .

CDR3nt: TGTGCCACCAGTGACCCTGGGGGCCGAAGCACAGATACGCAGTATTTT
CDR3aa: CATSDPGGRSTDTQYF
v_gene: TRBV24-1
abundance: .
j_gene: TRBJ2-3
d_gene: .

CDR3nt: TGTGCCAGCAGCCCGCAAGGGAGAGTTGCAACTAATGAAAAACTGTTTTTT
CDR3aa: CASSPQGRVATNEKLFF
v_gene: TRBV7-9
abundance: .
j_gene: TRBJ1-4
d_gene: .

CDR3nt: TGTGCCAGCAGCCGAAGGGACAGCTATTACGAGCAGTACTTC
CDR3aa: CASSRRDSYYEQYF
v_gene: TRBV6-5
abundance: .
j_gene: TRBJ2-7
d_gene: TRBD1

CDR3nt: TGTGCCAGCAGCTCTTCGGGGGAGAGGTATGGCTACACCTTC
CDR3aa: CASSSSGERYGYTF
v_gene: TRBV7-2
abundance: .
j_gene: TRBJ1-2
d_gene: .

CDR3nt: TGCGCCAGCAGCCAGCAACTAGCGGGATACTACAATGAGCAGTTCTTC
CDR3aa: CASSQQLAGYYNEQFF
v_gene: TRBV4-3
abundance: few
j_gene: TRBJ2-1
d_gene: TRBD2

CDR3nt: TGTGCCACCCAACAGGGGGGAAGGACTGAAGCTTTCTTT
CDR3aa: CATQQGGRTEAFF
v_gene: TRBV25-1
abundance: .
j_gene: TRBJ1-1
d_gene: TRBD1

CDR3nt: TGTGCCAGCAGCCTAGACGGGACCACGGGTGAGCAGTACTTC
CDR3aa: CASSLDGTTGEQYF
v_gene: TRBV7-9
abundance: .
j_gene: TRBJ2-7
d_gene: .

CDR3nt: TGTGCCTCAACTACCAGGGGGGGGTCCACTGAAGCTTTCTTT
CDR3aa: CASTTRGGSTEAFF
v_gene: TRBV30
abundance: .
j_gene: TRBJ1-1
d_gene: TRBD1

CDR3nt: TGCGCCAGCAGTCAATCGATAGTGGAGCGACGTTGTGAAAAACTGTTTTTT
CDR3aa: CASSQSIVERRCEKLFF
v_gene: TRBV23-1
abundance: once
j_gene: TRBJ1-4
d_gene: .

CDR3nt: TGTGCCAGCAGTGAGTTCCAGGGTACAGATACGCAGTATTTT
CDR3aa: CASSEFQGTDTQYF
v_gene: TRBV2
abundance: .
j_gene: TRBJ2-3
d_gene: .

CDR3nt: TGTGCCAGCAGCAAATTAGGACAGGGGGTGAACTCACCCCTCCACTTT
CDR3aa: CASSKLGQGVNSPLHF
v_gene: TRBV14
abundance: .
j_gene: TRBJ1-6
d_gene: TRBD1

CDR3nt: TGTGCCAGCAGTTTCCAGGGACTGGCAAGGGAGCAGTACTTC
CDR3aa: CASSFQGLAREQYF
v_gene: TRBV28
abundance: few
j_gene: TRBJ2-7
d_gene: .

CDR3nt: TGTGCCAGCAGTGAAATGAGGAGGGGGGGTGGACTGAACACTGAAGCTTTCTTT
CDR3aa: CASSEMRRGGGLNTEAFF
v_gene: TRBV6-1
abundance: once
j_gene: TRBJ1-1
d_gene: .

CDR3nt: TGTGCCAGCAGCTTGGAGGGGACGGGCGAGCAGTACTTC
CDR3aa: CASSLEGTGEQYF
v_gene: TRBV5-5
abundance: .
j_gene: TRBJ2-7
d_gene: .

CDR3nt: TGCGCCAGCAGCTCGGGACTAGCGGACCCTGGGGCGCAGTATTTT
CDR3aa: CASSSGLADPGAQYF
v_gene: TRBV5-1
abundance: .
j_gene: TRBJ2-3
d_gene: TRBD2

CDR3nt: TGTGCCAGTAGTGATCTAAGGGGGGCTGCAGATACGCAGTATTTT
CDR3aa: CASSDLRGAADTQYF
v_gene: TRBV19
abundance: .
j_gene: TRBJ2-3
d_gene: .

CDR3nt: TGTGCCAGCAGCCCCGGGACAGGGTGGGCTCGGGGCTACACCTTC
CDR3aa: CASSPGTGWARGYTF
v_gene: TRBV28
abundance: .
j_gene: TRBJ1-2
d_gene: TRBD1

CDR3nt: TGTGCCAGCAGCTCCGGGACTTGGGACGAGCAGTACTTC
CDR3aa: CASSSGTWDEQYF
v_gene: TRBV7-3
abundance: .
j_gene: TRBJ2-7
d_gene: .

CDR3nt: TGTGCCAGCACCGGGCCAGGGACCTCCTCCTACGAGCAGTACTTC
CDR3aa: CASTGPGTSSYEQYF
v_gene: TRBV28
abundance: once
j_gene: TRBJ2-7
d_gene: .

CDR3nt: TGTGCCAGCAGTGTGGGCCGTCGTTCTGGAAACACCATATATTTT
CDR3aa: CASSVGRRSGNTIYF
v_gene: TRBV2
abundance: .
j_gene: TRBJ1-3
d_gene: .

CDR3nt: TGTGCCAGCAGCGTAGGGGGACTAGATCGAGGCGAGCAGTACTTC
CDR3aa: CASSVGGLDRGEQYF
v_gene: TRBV9
abundance: once
j_gene: TRBJ2-7
d_gene: TRBD2

CDR3nt: TGTGCCAGCAGTCCTGGACAGGGCTCTAATGAAAAACTGTTTTTT
CDR3aa: CASSPGQGSNEKLFF
v_gene: TRBV5-8
abundance: .
j_gene: TRBJ1-4
d_gene: TRBD1

CDR3nt: TGCGCCAGCAGCCAAGTAGGGACCGAAGCTTTCTTT
CDR3aa: CASSQVGTEAFF
v_gene: TRBV4-3
abundance: .
j_gene: TRBJ1-1
d_gene: .

CDR3nt: TGTGCCAGCAGCTCCCGAAGAGAATACAATGAGCAGTTCTTC
CDR3aa: CASSSRREYNEQFF
v_gene: TRBV7-8
abundance: .
j_gene: TRBJ2-1
d_gene: .

CDR3nt: TGTGCCAGCAGGTTTACAGGGGCAGATACGCAGTATTTT
CDR3aa: CASRFTGADTQYF
v_gene: TRBV7-3
abundance: .
j_gene: TRBJ2-3
d_gene: TRBD1